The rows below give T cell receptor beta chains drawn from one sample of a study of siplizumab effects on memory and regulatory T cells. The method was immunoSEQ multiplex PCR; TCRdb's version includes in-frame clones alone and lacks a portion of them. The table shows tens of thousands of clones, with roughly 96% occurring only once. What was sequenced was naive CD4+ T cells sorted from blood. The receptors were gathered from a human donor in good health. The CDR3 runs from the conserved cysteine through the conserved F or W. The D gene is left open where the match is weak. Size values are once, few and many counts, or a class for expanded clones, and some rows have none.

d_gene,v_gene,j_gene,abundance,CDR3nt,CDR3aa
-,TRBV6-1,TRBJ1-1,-,TGTGCCAGCAGTGTGGAGCAGACGAACACTGAAGCTTTCTTT,CASSVEQTNTEAFF
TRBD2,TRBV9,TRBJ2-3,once,TGTGCCAGCAGCTGGGGACTAGCGGGGGGGACAGATACGCAGTATTTT,CASSWGLAGGTDTQYF
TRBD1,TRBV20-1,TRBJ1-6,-,TGCAGTGCTAGGATGGGGACAGTACTCCACTTT,CSARMGTVLHF
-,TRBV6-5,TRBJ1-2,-,TGTGCCAGCAGATTGACATTTAACTATGGCTACACCTTC,CASRLTFNYGYTF
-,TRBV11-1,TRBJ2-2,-,TGTGCCAGCAGCTTTTTAGGGGAAGTTCCCGGGGAGCTGTTTTTT,CASSFLGEVPGELFF
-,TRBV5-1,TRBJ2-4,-,TGCGCCAGCAGCTCTGGGGCTAGTGCAGACATTCAGTACTTC,CASSSGASADIQYF
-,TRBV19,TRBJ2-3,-,TGTGCCAGTAGTAGAGGGGGTCAGCGCACAGATACGCAGTATTTT,CASSRGGQRTDTQYF
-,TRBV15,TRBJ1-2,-,TGTGCCACCAGCAGAGTGGGGCCGGGCGGCTACACCTTC,CATSRVGPGGYTF
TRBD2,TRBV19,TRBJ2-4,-,TGTGCCAGTAATCCCGGGGGGAATGCTTTTCAAGTTCAGTACTTC,CASNPGGNAFQVQYF
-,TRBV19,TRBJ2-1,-,TGTGCCAGTAGTGGGCGGCGGCCGGGACTTAATGAGCAGTTCTTC,CASSGRRPGLNEQFF
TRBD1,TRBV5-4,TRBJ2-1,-,TGTGCCAGCAGCTTAGTGGAACCCCGGGACAGGGGGAATCTTAATGAGCAGTTCTTC,CASSLVEPRDRGNLNEQFF
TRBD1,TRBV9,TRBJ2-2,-,TGTGCCAGCAGCCGGACAGGGGGGGAGCTGTTTTTT,CASSRTGGELFF
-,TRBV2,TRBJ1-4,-,TGTGCCAGCAAGGGGGAATTTGGAACTAATGAAAAACTGTTTTTT,CASKGEFGTNEKLFF
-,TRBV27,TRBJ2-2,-,TGTGCCAGCAGTTTAAGACAGGACTTCGATTCGAACACCGGGGAGCTGTTTTTT,CASSLRQDFDSNTGELFF
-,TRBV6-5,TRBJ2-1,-,TGTGCCAGCAGTTCACAGGCCGGGGGCTCCTACAATGAGCAGTTCTTC,CASSSQAGGSYNEQFF
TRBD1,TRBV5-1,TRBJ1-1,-,TGCGCCAGCAGCTTGGGGACAGGGTGGAACACTGAAGCTTTCTTT,CASSLGTGWNTEAFF
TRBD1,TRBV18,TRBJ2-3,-,TGTGCCAGCTCAACTACCGGGACAGGGGGTAGGACAGATACGCAGTATTTT,CASSTTGTGGRTDTQYF
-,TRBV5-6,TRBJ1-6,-,TGTGCCAGCAGTTCCGATTCACCCCTCCACTTT,CASSSDSPLHF
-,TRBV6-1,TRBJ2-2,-,TGTGCCAGCAGTGGACCCCAGGGGGGTATCACCGGGGAGCTGTTTTTT,CASSGPQGGITGELFF
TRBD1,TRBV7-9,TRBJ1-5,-,TGTGCCAGCAGCGAACCGGGGACAGGGGGCAATCAGCCCCAGCATTTT,CASSEPGTGGNQPQHF
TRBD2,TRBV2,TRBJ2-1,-,TGTGCCAGCAGGGGACTAGCGGGGGGCTACTCCTACAATGAGCAGTTCTTC,CASRGLAGGYSYNEQFF
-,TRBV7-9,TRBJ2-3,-,TGTGCCAGCAGCTCCTTCGCGCTTACGCAGTATTTT,CASSSFALTQYF
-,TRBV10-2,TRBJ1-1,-,TGCGCCAGCGTTAGTTCCCGGGACACTGAAGCTTTCTTT,CASVSSRDTEAFF
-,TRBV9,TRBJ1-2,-,TGTGCCAGCAGCGCCGAAAGAGCGATTAACTATGGCTACACCTTC,CASSAERAINYGYTF
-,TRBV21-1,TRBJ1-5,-,TGTGCCAGCAGCAAAGAATTTCTGGGGTCGGGGGTTCAGCCCCAGCATTTT,CASSKEFLGSGVQPQHF
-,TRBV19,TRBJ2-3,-,TGTGCCAGTAGGGCTAGCGGCACAGATACGCAGTATTTT,CASRASGTDTQYF
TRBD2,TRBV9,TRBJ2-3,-,TGTGCCAGTACGTCTAGACTAGCGGGGTACGATACGCAGTATTTT,CASTSRLAGYDTQYF
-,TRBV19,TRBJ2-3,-,TGTGCCAGTAGTATAAACCAGGGATCCGATACGCAGTATTTT,CASSINQGSDTQYF
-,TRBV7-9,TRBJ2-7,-,TGTGCCAGCAGAGATGACAGTCTTTACGAGCAGTACTTC,CASRDDSLYEQYF